This entry lists 28 T cell receptor beta chains sequenced from one sample in a study of CXCR3-negative and CXCR3-positive naive CD8 T cells. Preparation of TRB cDNA libraries relied on 5' RACE carrying UMI labels. TCRdb reprocessed the 5' RACE reads and reports one entry per CDR3 protein, with no DNA. The repertoire table contains about 41,000 distinct CDR3 sequences. Sequenced sample: naive CXCR3- CD8+ T cells from blood. Subset indicated: CD45RO-CCR7+CD27+CD95- naive CD8+ T cells lacking CXCR3 (TNR3-). These receptors were collected from a human donor in good health. Some clones in this sample may be carry-over from other donors' samples.

V and J are TRBV5-6 and TRBJ2-3. Per the germline V gene, CDR1 is SGHDT and CDR2 is YYEEEE. The CDR3 length is 13 residues. The CDR3 here is CASSADSTDTQYF.

The chain couples TRBV7-9 to TRBJ2-1. The CDR3 is 15 amino acids. Germline loops: CDR1 SEHNR, CDR2 FQNEAQ (reference sequence). The CDR3 protein is CASSFSGMIYNEQFF. Filled out from reference TRBV7-9 and TRBJ2-1, the complete variable domain reads DTGVSQNPRHKITKRGQNVTFRCDPISEHNRLYWYRQTLGQGPEFLTYFQNEAQLEKSRLLSDRFSAERPKGSFSTLEIQRTEQGDSAMYLCASSFSGMIYNEQFFGPGTRLTVL.

The J gene is TRBJ2-7, the V gene TRBV5-1; lacking DNA, the TRBD1 call made by TCRdb goes unchecked. The CDR3 length is 15 residues. Germline V gene lookup returns CDR1 SGHRS and CDR2 YFSETQ. The CDR3 here is CASSLFGTGTYEQYF.

The chain carries TRBV7-6 and TRBJ2-7; the TCRdb D gene call, TRBD1, has no DNA to confirm it. This CDR3 is 15 amino acids long. CDR1 and CDR2 from the germline V gene are SGHVS and FNYEAQ. CDR3 in amino acids: CASSLVGTGSYEQYF.

The chain employs TRBV2 and TRBJ2-7; TCRdb gives TRBD2 as the D gene, but with no DNA this cannot be confirmed. Germline V lookup: CDR1 SNHLY, CDR2 FYNNEI. This CDR3 contains 17 residues. The CDR3 is CASSFEAAGLLIYEQYF.

The chain links TRBV5-1 to TRBJ1-1; the TCRdb D gene call, TRBD1, has no DNA to confirm it. CDR3 length: 13 amino acids. CDR1 and CDR2 from the germline V gene are SGHRS and YFSETQ. CDR3 sequence reads: CASSFTGGTEAFF.

The chain links TRBV29-1 to TRBJ1-2. Germline CDR1 is SQVTM and CDR2 is ANQGSEA. The CDR3 has 12 amino acids. CDR3 sequence: CSVVGPNYGYTF.

The V gene is TRBV7-2, the J gene TRBJ2-5. This CDR3 comprises 13 residues. Germline-derived CDR1 and CDR2 are SGHTA and FQGNSA. CDR3 protein: CASSLGGSETQYF.

V and J are TRBV6-6 and TRBJ2-7; TCRdb indicates TRBD1, and absent DNA this call remains unverified. CDR3 length: 15 residues. Germline CDR1 reads MNHNY; CDR2 reads SVGAGI (reference sequence). The CDR3 here is CASSPHTGRPYEQYF.

This chain connects TRBV7-9 to TRBJ2-5; TCRdb proposes TRBD1, but this gene call is untestable without DNA. The CDR3 extends over 16 amino acids. Per the germline V gene, CDR1 is SEHNR and CDR2 is FQNEAQ (reference sequence). The CDR3 loop reads CASSAGTGLEGETQYF.

The chain has TRBV12-3 or TRBV12-4 and TRBJ2-2; the TRBD1 assignment by TCRdb is unverifiable without DNA. The CDR3 spans 17 residues. CDR3 region: CASTFPWTGRGTGELFF.

V and J are TRBV29-1 and TRBJ2-1; absent DNA, TCRdb's TRBD2 call cannot be checked. Looked up from germline, CDR1 is SQVTM and CDR2 is ANQGSEA. The CDR3 covers 15 residues. CDR3: CSVDSGVREDYEQFF.

This chain connects TRBV29-1 to TRBJ2-1; with no DNA, the TCRdb D assignment of TRBD1 cannot be verified. The CDR3 loop spans 12 amino acids. In germline, CDR1 is SQVTM, CDR2 ANQGSEA. CDR3 in amino acids: CSVVWTGAEQFF.

This rearrangement joins TRBV7-9 to TRBJ1-5. The CDR3 consists of 14 residues. In germline, CDR1 is SEHNR, CDR2 FQNEAQ (reference sequence). This CDR3 is CASSEGTAGQPQHF.

The chain combines TRBV2 with TRBJ2-7; TCRdb indicates TRBD1, and absent DNA this call remains unverified. The CDR3 totals 15 residues. Germline-derived CDR1 and CDR2 are SNHLY and FYNNEI. This chain's CDR3 is CASSEGGGPLYEQYF.

The chain combines TRBV11-3 with TRBJ1-1. CDR1 SGHNT and CDR2 YENEEA come from the germline V gene. There are 12 residues in the CDR3. CDR3 sequence reads: CASSLEDSEAFF.

V is TRBV2 and J is TRBJ1-5. CDR1 and CDR2 (germline): SNHLY, FYNNEI. The CDR3 totals 14 residues. The chain's CDR3 is CASSDGQPNSTQHF.

The V call is TRBV5-6, the J call TRBJ2-1; TCRdb gives TRBD1 as the D gene, but with no DNA this cannot be confirmed. CDR1 is SGHDT, CDR2 YYEEEE, per germline. The CDR3 extends over 13 amino acids. CDR3 sequence: CASSRDTYNEQFF.

This chain connects TRBV27 to TRBJ2-7; as DNA is missing, the TRBD1 call by TCRdb cannot be tested. The V gene's germline CDR1 is MNHEY and CDR2 SMNVEV (reference sequence). The CDR3 has 14 amino acids. CDR3 amino acids: CASRSLTGAGEQYF.

The chain couples TRBV28 to TRBJ2-3; TCRdb's assignment of TRBD2 cannot be checked, as there is no DNA. Per the germline V gene, CDR1 is MDHEN and CDR2 is SYDVKM. The CDR3 is 17 residues long. The CDR3 spells CASSPSGLADYTDTQYF.

The chain couples TRBV7-9 to TRBJ2-5; the D call from TCRdb, TRBD1, cannot be confirmed without DNA. This CDR3 region has 14 residues. Germline V CDR1 and CDR2: SEHNR, FQNEAQ (reference sequence). The CDR3 is CASSAVIYQETQYF.

The J gene is TRBJ2-7, the V gene TRBV19; absent DNA, TCRdb's TRBD1 call cannot be checked. Germline V gene lookup returns CDR1 LNHDA and CDR2 SQIVND (reference sequence). The CDR3 runs to 13 residues. CDR3 sequence: CASSIEGAWEQYF.

This chain joins TRBV20-1 and TRBJ2-7; TCRdb's D call, TRBD1, is unchecked because there is no DNA. Looked up from germline, CDR1 is DFQATT and CDR2 is SNEGSKA (reference sequence). The CDR3 spans 17 residues. The CDR3 sequence is CSARATGVGQGAYEQYF.

The chain has TRBV29-1 and TRBJ2-2; absent DNA, TCRdb's TRBD1 call cannot be checked. This CDR3 spans 13 amino acids. CDR1 and CDR2 (germline): SQVTM, ANQGSEA. CDR3 amino acids: CSVVSQGFGELFF.

The chain employs TRBV5-1 and TRBJ2-1; TCRdb's D gene call, TRBD2, goes unchecked for lack of DNA. CDR1 SGHRS and CDR2 YFSETQ come from the germline V gene. CDR3 length: 14 amino acids. The CDR3 spells CASGLDREVVEQFF.

The chain combines TRBV4-2 with TRBJ1-6. Germline loops: CDR1 LGHNA, CDR2 YNFKEQ. This CDR3 has 12 amino acids. CDR3 residues: CASSQADSPLHF.

The J gene is TRBJ2-3, the V gene TRBV5-4; the TCRdb call, TRBD2, lacks DNA for checking. Germline V lookup: CDR1 SGHNT, CDR2 YYREEE (reference sequence). This CDR3 comprises 15 residues. CDR3 sequence reads: CASSDTSAGGHTQYF. The complete variable domain, with remaining parts taken from reference TRBV5-4 and TRBJ2-3, reads ETGVTQSPTHLIKTRGQQVTLRCSSQSGHNTVSWYQQALGQGPQFIFQYYREEENGRGNFPPRFSGLQFPNYSSELNVNALELDDSALYLCASSDTSAGGHTQYFGPGTRLTVL.

The V and J genes are TRBV27 and TRBJ1-6. Looked up from germline, CDR1 is MNHEY and CDR2 is SMNVEV (reference sequence). The CDR3 contains 16 residues. The CDR3 sequence is CASSLGGGPYNSPLHF.